The rows below give T cell receptor beta chains drawn from one sample of a study of CD8 T cells in Susac syndrome. TCRdb passed the immunoSEQ multiplex PCR reads through MiXCR, listing each CDR3 protein once. The table records 350,000 to 550,000 distinct CDR3 sequences, 75% to 90% of them present only once. The sequenced sample was CD8+ T cells from PBMCs. The receptors originated from a human donor with multiple sclerosis. CDR3s include the opening cysteine and the closing phenylalanine or tryptophan. D genes are given only for firm matches. Expanded clones are given a class, and other clones once, few, many or no size at all.

>.|.|TRBJ1-5|TRBV7-9
TGTGCCAGCAGCTTAGGCGCGGACCGTCAGCCCCAGCATTTT
CASSLGADRQPQHF
>.|.|TRBJ1-1|TRBV27
TGTGCCAGCAGTGAGAATTGGGGGAACACTGAAGCTTTCTTT
CASSENWGNTEAFF
>.|.|TRBJ2-3|TRBV7-8
TGTGCCAGCAGCTTAGAGGGGTTCGGACTGCGGAGCACAGATACGCAGTATTTT
CASSLEGFGLRSTDTQYF
>.|.|TRBJ2-7|TRBV30
TGTGCCTGGGCGGGACATAACTACGAGCAGTACTTC
CAWAGHNYEQYF
>.|TRBD2|TRBJ2-3|TRBV5-4
TGTGCCAGCAGCTTGGGTACTAGCGGGGGGGATACGCAGTATTTT
CASSLGTSGGDTQYF
>.|.|TRBJ2-7|TRBV27
TGTGCCAGCAGTTCTGGCGCCGCTTACGAGCAGTACTTC
CASSSGAAYEQYF
>.|TRBD1|TRBJ1-2|TRBV2
TGTGCCAGCACCGACCCCCGGGACAGCAGCGGCTACACCTTC
CASTDPRDSSGYTF
>once|.|TRBJ2-3|TRBV7-2
TGTGCCAGCAGCCCTAAGGGTTCTAGCACAGATACGCAGTATTTT
CASSPKGSSTDTQYF
>.|.|TRBJ2-5|TRBV6-1
TGTGCCGGAACTTTGGGGATATCAGAGACCCAGTACTTC
CAGTLGISETQYF
>few|.|TRBJ2-4|TRBV5-8
TGTGCCAGCAGCTTTCTGGGACGGGAAGAAAACATTCAGTACTTC
CASSFLGREENIQYF
>.|TRBD1|TRBJ1-2|TRBV7-9
TGTGCCAGCAGCTTAACAGGGGCGAACTATGGCTACACCTTC
CASSLTGANYGYTF
>few|.|TRBJ1-1|TRBV6-2/TRBV6-3
TGTGCCAGCAGTTACCCCCCTACGGGGGTGAACACTGAAGCTTTCTTT
CASSYPPTGVNTEAFF
>.|TRBD2|TRBJ2-5|TRBV14
TGTGCCAGCAGCCAAGTGCGTAGACTAGCGGGCGAGACCCAGTACTTC
CASSQVRRLAGETQYF
>.|.|TRBJ2-3|TRBV27
TGTGCCAGCACCAGCTCAGCGCACCACACAGATACGCAGTATTTT
CASTSSAHHTDTQYF
>.|TRBD2|TRBJ2-7|TRBV27
TGTGCCAGCATTACGGGAGGGGAGCAGTACTTC
CASITGGEQYF
>.|.|TRBJ2-1|TRBV14
TGTGCCAGCAGCCAAGATCGATTCGGGTCGGCTACACCTCCTGAGCAGTTCTTC
CASSQDRFGSATPPEQFF
>.|TRBD1|TRBJ1-1|TRBV4-1
TGCGCCAGCAGCACCCCTTTTGGACAGGGGAGGTACACTGAAGCTTTCTTT
CASSTPFGQGRYTEAFF
>.|.|TRBJ2-1|TRBV28
TGTGCCAGCAGCCTCCCCCTAGAGGTAACAGGCGATGAGCAGTTCTTC
CASSLPLEVTGDEQFF
>.|.|TRBJ2-1|TRBV4-1
TGCGCCAGCAGCCAAGTGGGACGCCCAAGGGAGTTCTTC
CASSQVGRPREFF
>.|TRBD1|TRBJ2-1|TRBV7-8
TGTGCCAGCAGCGGCCGGGACAGCTACAATGAGCAGTTCTTC
CASSGRDSYNEQFF
>.|.|TRBJ2-1|TRBV29-1
TGCAGCCTGACAGGTGAAAGGTCCTACAATGAGCAGTTCTTC
CSLTGERSYNEQFF
>.|.|TRBJ1-1|TRBV27
TGTGCCAGCAGATACACGGAAAGCACTGAAGCTTTCTTT
CASRYTESTEAFF
>.|.|TRBJ1-2|TRBV2
TGTGCCAGCAGTGACAGGAGCTATGGCTACACCTTC
CASSDRSYGYTF
>.|TRBD2|TRBJ2-7|TRBV5-4
TGTGCCAGCAGCTTCACGGGAGGGAACTACGAGCAGTACTTC
CASSFTGGNYEQYF
>.|.|TRBJ1-5|TRBV5-1
TGCGCCAGCAGCTTGGGGCCTAATAGGCCCCAGCATTTT
CASSLGPNRPQHF
>.|.|TRBJ1-1|TRBV5-1
TGCGCCAGCAGCTTGCCGGGGGCTGTTGAAGCTTTCTTT
CASSLPGAVEAFF
>.|.|TRBJ1-2|TRBV4-1
TGCGCCAGCAGCCAGCCATCTAAGGGGAAGGCCTATGGCTACACCTTC
CASSQPSKGKAYGYTF
>few|.|TRBJ2-1|TRBV30
TGTGCCTGGGCCCCGACGAGCGTTTATGAGCAGTTCTTC
CAWAPTSVYEQFF
>.|TRBD1|TRBJ1-2|TRBV5-1
TGCGCCAGCAGTCCCGGGACAGGGGCCGGGGGCTACACCTTC
CASSPGTGAGGYTF